This entry lists 22 T cell receptor beta chains sequenced from one sample in a study of cytomegalovirus exposure and HLA in healthy donors. The PCR was carried out with 60 Vbeta primers and 13 Jbeta primers. Using immunoSEQ multiplex PCR, the repertoire was profiled, and TCRdb retains in-frame clones only, with some absent. The sample contains 95,000 to 150,000 clones, 65% to 85% of which appear only once. The sequencing input was PBMCs. The receptors were gathered from a man in his forties or fifties in good health and CMV-seronegative.

DNA for the CDR3: TGTGCCAGCAGTGACTCCGGGCAGGGGGGCTACAATGAGCAGTTCTTC. This gives the protein CASSDSGQGGYNEQFF. The chain carries TRBV6-4 and TRBJ2-1, with D tentatively TRBD1 (7 bases). This CDR3 is 16 amino acids long. Germline V lookup: CDR1 MRHNA, CDR2 SNTAGT. Trimming shortened V by 0 bases and J by 3 bases, and 12 bases separated the two germline ends.

The gene calls are TRBV5-4 and TRBJ2-3; a possible D gene is TRBD2 (6 bases). The CDR3 length is 15 residues. Germline V gene lookup returns CDR1 SGHNT and CDR2 YYREEE (reference sequence). Trimming took off 0 bases at V and 0 bases at J, with 8 bases between the two ends. For the CDR3, the DNA is TGTGCCAGCAGCTTGGAACTAGCTAGCACAGATACGCAGTATTTT. Encoded protein: CASSLELASTDTQYF.

This clone was seen more than once but under ten times. This chain links TRBV5-1 with TRBJ1-1; tentative D call: TRBD1 (6 bases). This CDR3 has 16 residues. The V end lost 1 base, the J end lost 1 base, and 14 bases lay between the germline ends. Germline V lookup: CDR1 SGHRS, CDR2 YFSETQ. The CDR3: CASSLIGDTKNTEAFF. The CDR3 DNA reads as TGCGCCAGCAGCTTGATCGGGGACACTAAGAACACTGAAGCTTTCTTT.

The chain joins TRBV28 to TRBJ1-4, with D possibly matching TRBD1 (6 bases). Trimming removed 5 bases at V and 5 bases at J, with 15 bases between. The CDR3 is made up of 15 amino acids. The germline gives CDR1 MDHEN, CDR2 SYDVKM. CDR3: CASSDPGQGNEKLFF. The CDR3 DNA follows: TGTGCCAGCAGTGATCCGGGACAAGGGAATGAAAAACTGTTTTTT.

V and J are TRBV9 and TRBJ1-6; 7 positions agree with TRBD1. Per the germline V gene, CDR1 is SGDLS and CDR2 is YYNGEE. The CDR3 runs to 14 residues. With V trimmed by 3 bases and J by 10 bases, 7 bases remained unmatched. The DNA for the CDR3 is TGTGCCAGCAGCGCGACAGGGAGTTTGTCACCCCTCCACTTT. Translation gives CASSATGSLSPLHF.

Points on this clone: This sample includes further DNA sequences coding for the same CDR3. The CDR3 region has the DNA TGTGCCTCCCTAAAGGGGAGGGCGAGCACCGGGGAGCTGTTTTTT. It translates to CASLKGRASTGELFF. This chain joins TRBV30 and TRBJ2-2, with 7 bases identical to TRBD2. CDR1 GTSNPN and CDR2 SVGIG come from the germline V gene (reference sequence). There are 15 residues in the CDR3. With 7 bases clipped from V and 4 bases from J, the junction kept 12 bases outside the gene matches.

The V and J genes are TRBV5-1 and TRBJ2-2; 9 bases match TRBD2. CDR1 is SGHRS and CDR2 is YFSETQ in the germline V gene. The V gene end was trimmed by 0 bases and the J gene end by 10 bases; junction bases not matched to a gene: 4. The CDR3 has 14 residues. CDR3 nucleotide sequence: TGCGCCAGCAGCTTGGCCAGCGGGAGGATGGAGCTGTTTTTT. Protein: CASSLASGRMELFF.

J is TRBJ1-4 and V is TRBV28; D is undetermined. V lost 6 bases to trimming and J lost 10 bases, with 12 bases between them. There are 12 residues in the CDR3. Germline V gene lookup returns CDR1 MDHEN and CDR2 SYDVKM. The CDR3 is CASSPPGGKLFF. The CDR3 coding sequence is TGTGCCAGCAGCCCACCCGGCGGAAAACTGTTTTTT.

The chain employs TRBV5-1 and TRBJ2-1, with a weak D call TRBD1 (6 bases). Germline V gene sequence: CDR1 SGHRS, CDR2 YFSETQ. The CDR3 has 15 amino acids. The V end lost 0 bases, the J end lost 7 bases, and 14 bases lay between the germline ends. CDR3 sequence reads: CASSLGGIRGNEQFF. CDR3 sequence (DNA): TGCGCCAGCAGCTTGGGTGGAATTAGGGGGAATGAGCAGTTCTTC.

This chain links TRBV6-6 with TRBJ1-1; TRBD1 might be the D (5 bases). The V gene's germline CDR1 is MNHNY and CDR2 SVGAGI (reference sequence). The CDR3 extends over 16 amino acids. Trimming removed 7 bases at V and 1 base at J, with 19 bases between. This chain's CDR3 is CASTSRGRVTNTEAFF. CDR3 DNA: TGTGCCAGCACCTCCCGGGGGAGGGTCACGAACACTGAAGCTTTCTTT.

V and J are TRBV2 and TRBJ1-5; TRBD1 might be the D (5 bases). Trimming cost V 11 bases and J 7 bases, with 18 bases left between them. This CDR3 region has 13 residues. Looked up from germline, CDR1 is SNHLY and CDR2 is FYNNEI. CDR3 DNA sequence: TGTGCCGGATCCCCGGGGGTAGACCAGCCCCAGCATTTT. This sequence encodes CAGSPGVDQPQHF.

The J gene is TRBJ1-5, the V gene TRBV19, with a weak D call TRBD1 (6 bases). This CDR3 is built from 15 residues. The germline gives CDR1 LNHDA, CDR2 SQIVND (reference sequence). V lost 1 base, J lost 0 bases, and 7 bases lay in between. CDR3 sequence: CASSIGDTSNQPQHF. The CDR3 coding sequence is TGTGCCAGTAGTATAGGGGACACTAGCAATCAGCCCCAGCATTTT. Based on the CDR3 plus reference TRBV19 and TRBJ1-5, the full variable domain is DGGITQSPKYLFRKEGQNVTLSCEQNLNHDAMYWYRQDPGQGLRLIYYSQIVNDFQKGDIAEGYSVSREKKESFPLTVTSAQKNPTAFYLCASSIGDTSNQPQHFGDGTRLSIL.

The V call is TRBV5-4, the J call TRBJ1-2, with D possibly TRBD1 on 5 matching bases. Trimming left V 0 bases short and J 7 bases short, with 13 bases between. The CDR3 consists of 14 residues. Germline V gene lookup returns CDR1 SGHNT and CDR2 YYREEE (reference sequence). Written as DNA, the CDR3 is TGTGCCAGCAGCTTGGAGGGCAGGGTGAGTGGCTACACCTTC. It codes for CASSLEGRVSGYTF.

V is TRBV6-5 and J is TRBJ1-5, with D possibly being TRBD1 (5 bases). CDR3 length equals 16 residues. Germline CDR1 is MNHEY and CDR2 is SVGAGI. Between the trimmed V and J ends, which lost 4 bases and 3 bases, there was a span of 16 bases. CDR3 in amino acids: CASSSHDTGTNQPQHF. In DNA form, the CDR3 reads TGTGCCAGCAGTTCCCACGATACAGGAACCAATCAGCCCCAGCATTTT.

This clone was counted only a few times. This chain uses TRBV7-9 with TRBJ2-7; D is perhaps TRBD1 (6 bases). This CDR3 contains 14 residues. V lost 3 bases and J lost 2, with 11 bases in between. Germline V lookup: CDR1 SEHNR, CDR2 FQNEAQ (reference sequence). CDR3 in amino acids: CASSFGQKPYEQYF. The CDR3 DNA reads TGTGCCAGCAGCTTTGGACAGAAACCCTACGAGCAGTACTTC.

This sequence joins TRBV28 and TRBJ1-3, with 9 nucleotides matching TRBD1. J lost 0 bases, V lost 6 bases, and 9 bases had no gene match. There are 17 residues in the CDR3. CDR1 is MDHEN, CDR2 SYDVKM, per germline. The CDR3 region has the DNA TGTGCCAGCAGCCAATGGATGGACAGGGGCTCTGGAAACACCATATATTTT. It encodes CASSQWMDRGSGNTIYF.

This chain connects TRBV7-2 to TRBJ2-7; 8 positions agree with TRBD1. V was clipped by 2 bases and J by 3 bases; unmatched bases: 3. Germline CDR1 and CDR2: SGHTA and FQGNSA. This CDR3 region has 14 residues. Here the CDR3 reads CASSLWDRNYEQYF. CDR3 coding DNA: TGTGCCAGCAGCTTATGGGACAGGAACTACGAGCAGTACTTC.

The chain couples TRBV5-8 to TRBJ1-5; 8 bases line up with TRBD1. The CDR3 totals 19 residues. Germline CDR1 and CDR2: SGHTS and YDEGEE. Unmatched junction bases numbered 12, after V lost 1 base and J lost 0 bases. The CDR3 spells CASSLTKGTGFHSNQPQHF. The CDR3 DNA follows: TGTGCCAGCAGCTTGACGAAAGGGACAGGATTTCATAGCAATCAGCCCCAGCATTTT.

The chain is built from TRBV19 and TRBJ1-1; a possible D gene is TRBD1 (5 bases). The CDR3 runs 13 residues. The ends were cut back, 9 bases at V and 10 bases at J, with 21 bases in the middle. The germline V gene encodes CDR1 LNHDA and CDR2 SQIVND (reference sequence). This CDR3 reads CARPGGRAIGAFF. CDR3 DNA sequence: TGTGCCAGGCCCGGCGGCAGGGCGATAGGAGCTTTCTTT.

The chain employs TRBV7-9 and TRBJ2-7; 7 bases are a match to TRBD1. The CDR3 is 16 residues long. CDR1 and CDR2 (germline): SEHNR, FQNEAQ (reference sequence). V lost 3 bases to trimming and J lost 1 base; unmatched junction nucleotides: 9. The DNA for the CDR3 is TGTGCCAGCAGCTTTACGACAGGGCTTTTGTCCTACGAGCAGTACTTC. Translated, it gives CASSFTTGLLSYEQYF.

This chain joins TRBV4-3 and TRBJ2-7; 10 bases are a match to TRBD2. The J segment lost 0 bases and the V segment lost 4 bases, leaving 9 bases of the junction unmatched. Germline V lookup: CDR1 LGHNA, CDR2 YSLEER. This CDR3 is built from 17 residues. CDR3 sequence: CASSRGLAEPVSYEQYF. In DNA, the CDR3 is TGCGCCAGCAGCCGAGGACTAGCGGAGCCGGTCTCCTACGAGCAGTACTTC.

This clone was observed a few times. One junction end does not reproduce the germline sequence, and a read error may be involved. The V and J genes are TRBV7-7 and TRBJ2-1, with 9 bases matching TRBD1. In germline, CDR1 is SSHAT, CDR2 FNYEAQ (reference sequence). The CDR3 consists of 13 residues. In DNA, the CDR3 is TGTGCTAGCAGCCGGGACAGGGACAATGAGCAGTTCTTC. This encodes CASSRDRDNEQFF. The full variable domain, with the rest looked up from reference TRBV7-7 and TRBJ2-1, is GAGVSQSPRYKVTKRGQDVTLRCDPISSHATLYWYQQALGQGPEFLTYFNYEAQPDKSGLPSDRFSAERPEGSISTLTIQRTEQRDSAMYRCASSRDRDNEQFFGPGTRLTVL.